These T cell receptor beta chains were read from a single sample in a study of vaccination effects on CD4 cells after COVID-19. Sequencing used immunoSEQ multiplex PCR; TCRdb keeps in-frame clones, though not all of them. The table has tens of thousands of clones, 82% seen once. Antigens of these TCRs are unknown. Material: CD4+ T cells from PBMCs cultured without peptide, obtained before COVID-19 vaccination. The receptors were sampled from a human donor who received a COVID-19 vaccine. The CDR3 runs from the conserved cysteine through the conserved F or W. The order of the fields is clone size, V gene, J gene, D gene, CDR3 DNA, CDR3 protein. A D gene is named only where the DNA matches it firmly. Some rows have no size entry. The others give once, few or many, or a class for an expanded clone.

once	TRBV2	TRBJ2-5	-	TGTGCCAGCAGTGTTGGGTGGGAGGAGACCCAGTACTTC	CASSVGWEETQYF
few	TRBV20-1	TRBJ1-2	TRBD1	TGCAGTGCTAGTCCAGGGGGGCGCGTTGACTATGGCTACACCTTC	CSASPGGRVDYGYTF
-	TRBV5-1	TRBJ1-1	-	TGCGCCAGCAGCCCGATGGGAGGAAGTAACACTGAAGCTTTCTTT	CASSPMGGSNTEAFF
-	TRBV29-1	TRBJ2-1	-	TGCAGCGTTGCCGGACAGTCAACCTACAATGAGCAGTTCTTC	CSVAGQSTYNEQFF
-	TRBV6-5	TRBJ1-1	TRBD1	TGTGCCAGCAGCGCCAGGGACAGGGGGTACACTGAAGCTTTCTTT	CASSARDRGYTEAFF
-	TRBV6-5	TRBJ1-2	-	TGTGCCAGCGATAAACAGGGTGTTAACTATGGCTACACCTTC	CASDKQGVNYGYTF
-	TRBV7-9	TRBJ2-5	TRBD2	TGTGCCAGCAGCTTCGGGACTAGCGGGGGGCCGTACTTC	CASSFGTSGGPYF
-	TRBV11-2	TRBJ1-1	-	TGTGCCAGCAGCTTAGACCAGGGTAGAAGGACTGAAGCTTTCTTT	CASSLDQGRRTEAFF
-	TRBV3-1/TRBV3-2	TRBJ2-5	TRBD2	TGTGCCAGCAGCCCGACTAGCGGGAGACAAGAGACCCAGTACTTC	CASSPTSGRQETQYF
few	TRBV7-3	TRBJ1-1	TRBD1	TGTGCCAGCAGCTTCGACAGGGGTGAAGCTTTCTTT	CASSFDRGEAFF
-	TRBV7-3	TRBJ1-6	-	TGTGCCAGCAGCTTGGGGGGTGGGGAGGCACCCCTCCACTTT	CASSLGGGEAPLHF
-	TRBV27	TRBJ2-2	-	TGTGCCAGCAGTTTCCTTATAAGGGGTGCCGGGGAGCTGTTTTTT	CASSFLIRGAGELFF
-	TRBV30	TRBJ1-6	-	TGTGCCTGGTCTATAGGGAATAATTCACCCCTCCACTTT	CAWSIGNNSPLHF
-	TRBV4-1	TRBJ1-2	-	TGCGCCAGCAGCCAAGCGGGTACTAACTATGGCTACACCTTC	CASSQAGTNYGYTF
-	TRBV9	TRBJ2-5	TRBD2	TGTGCCAGCAGCGGGCGGGGGCTAGCGGGGGAAGAGACCCAGTACTTC	CASSGRGLAGEETQYF
-	TRBV28	TRBJ1-6	TRBD1	TGTGCCAGCAGTCCCATCCGGGACAGGGTCACGAATTCACCCCTCCACTTT	CASSPIRDRVTNSPLHF
few	TRBV27	TRBJ1-2	TRBD1	TGTGCCAGCAGTAACCGGACAGGGGGCGACTATGGCTACACCTTC	CASSNRTGGDYGYTF
few	TRBV5-4	TRBJ1-2	-	TGTGCCAGCAGCGCAGACAGGCACTATGGCTACACCTTC	CASSADRHYGYTF
few	TRBV4-3	TRBJ2-1	-	TGCGCCAGCAGCCAAGAGGGGGGTTACAATGAGCAGTTCTTC	CASSQEGGYNEQFF
-	TRBV9	TRBJ1-1	-	TGTGCCAGCAGCGTAGGGCCGGGGGGTCTCACTGAAGCTTTCTTT	CASSVGPGGLTEAFF
-	TRBV18	TRBJ1-2	-	TGTGCCAGCTCACCGGGACACAATCAGGGTGGCTACACCTTC	CASSPGHNQGGYTF
-	TRBV7-2	TRBJ1-2	-	TGTGCCAGCATCAAGTCCCGCGTGGGTAATGGCTACACCTTC	CASIKSRVGNGYTF
-	TRBV9	TRBJ1-5	TRBD1	TGTGCCAGCAGCCACGGGACAGGGAATCAGCCCCAGCATTTT	CASSHGTGNQPQHF
-	TRBV3-1/TRBV3-2	TRBJ2-2	-	TGTGCCAGCAGCCAAGATCGCAGGGGCAACACCGGGGAGCTGTTTTTT	CASSQDRRGNTGELFF
-	TRBV7-8	TRBJ2-5	TRBD2	TGTGCCAGCAGCTTAGCTGGAGCGGGGAACCAAGAGACCCAGTACTTC	CASSLAGAGNQETQYF
-	TRBV6-2/TRBV6-3	TRBJ1-2	TRBD1	TGTGCCAGCAGTGCGACGGGACAGGGGCGCGGAGGGACCTTC	CASSATGQGRGGTF
-	TRBV21-1	TRBJ2-5	-	TGTGCCAGCAGCAACCCGGGACAGGGTTCCCAAGAGACCCAGTACTTC	CASSNPGQGSQETQYF
medium-sized	TRBV6-5	TRBJ1-2	-	TGTGCCAGCAGTTCCTGGGGGGAAAAGGTTGGCTACACCTTC	CASSSWGEKVGYTF
once	TRBV30	TRBJ2-5	TRBD1	TGTGCCTGGAGTGTAGTGAGGGGGCCTCAAGAGACCCAGTACTTC	CAWSVVRGPQETQYF
few	TRBV5-4	TRBJ1-1	-	TGTGCCAGCAGCTTGGGGGGGGTTGCGGGGAACACTGAAGCTTTCTTT	CASSLGGVAGNTEAFF
-	TRBV6-5	TRBJ2-4	-	TGTGCCAGCAGTTACTCCAGGGGAGGAAAAAACATTCAGTACTTC	CASSYSRGGKNIQYF
-	TRBV5-4	TRBJ2-3	-	TGTGCCAGCAGCTTGTGGTTGGGCACAGATACGCAGTATTTT	CASSLWLGTDTQYF
-	TRBV19	TRBJ1-2	TRBD1	TGTGCCAGTAGCCAGCCGCCGGGACAGCCGATCTATGGCTACACCTTC	CASSQPPGQPIYGYTF
-	TRBV18	TRBJ2-3	-	TGTGCCAGCTCACCCCCCACTTCACGGGCCGGCACAGATACGCAGTATTTT	CASSPPTSRAGTDTQYF
few	TRBV28	TRBJ2-2	-	TGTGCCAGCAGTTTAGTTGGGAACACCGGGGAGCTGTTTTTT	CASSLVGNTGELFF
-	TRBV11-3	TRBJ2-3	TRBD2	TGTGCCAGCAGCTTAGGGACTAGCTCCTATGTGAATACGCAGTATTTT	CASSLGTSSYVNTQYF
-	TRBV2	TRBJ2-5	-	TGTGCCGGCAGGGTAGGCGAGACCCAGTACTTC	CAGRVGETQYF
-	TRBV5-1	TRBJ2-5	TRBD2	TGCGCCAGCAGCTTGAACAGCGGGGGAGAAGAGACCCAGTACTTC	CASSLNSGGEETQYF
-	TRBV5-4	TRBJ2-3	-	TGTGCCAGCGGACCCGGTGCGGTTAGCACAGATACGCAGTATTTT	CASGPGAVSTDTQYF
-	TRBV24-1	TRBJ2-3	-	TGTGCCACCAGTGACCCGACAGTGCGAGATACGCAGTATTTT	CATSDPTVRDTQYF
few	TRBV24-1	TRBJ2-5	-	TGTGCCACCAACCGGGGGTCAGGCGGGACCCAGTACTTC	CATNRGSGGTQYF
-	TRBV6-5	TRBJ1-1	-	TGTGCCAGCGCGTCCGAGCGGACTGAAGCTTTCTTT	CASASERTEAFF
-	TRBV7-3	TRBJ1-6	-	TGTGCCAGCAGCTTAATTGGTCATAATTCACCCCTCCACTTT	CASSLIGHNSPLHF
-	TRBV2	TRBJ1-1	-	TGTGCCAGCAGAAACACCTACTCATTCCTCTTT	CASRNTYSFLF
once	TRBV6-6	TRBJ1-3	-	TGTGCCAGCAGTTTACAGGGCTCTGGAAACACCATATATTTT	CASSLQGSGNTIYF
-	TRBV6-5	TRBJ1-3	-	TGTGCCAGCAGTTACTCATCCCTTTCCGGAAACACCATATATTTT	CASSYSSLSGNTIYF
-	TRBV15	TRBJ2-5	TRBD2	TGTGCCACCAGCGGGGGGGTCGAGACCCAGTACTTC	CATSGGVETQYF
-	TRBV3-1/TRBV3-2	TRBJ2-3	TRBD1	TGTGCCAGCAGCCAGCCGACAGGGGAGGATACGCAGTATTTT	CASSQPTGEDTQYF
-	TRBV27	TRBJ1-1	-	TGTGCCAGCAGTTTTCGGCGGAAGAACACTGAAGCTTTCTTT	CASSFRRKNTEAFF
-	TRBV24-1	TRBJ2-2	TRBD2	TGTGCCACTGGGACTAGCGGGGGGGCAGGCACCGGGGAGCTGTTTTTT	CATGTSGGAGTGELFF
-	TRBV5-5	TRBJ1-4	-	TGTGCCAGCAGCTCCACGGGACAACTGCTTGAAAAACTGTTTTTT	CASSSTGQLLEKLFF
-	TRBV10-3	TRBJ2-1	-	TGTGCCATCCGAAATGGGGGGAGCTCCTACAATGAGCAGTTCTTC	CAIRNGGSSYNEQFF
-	TRBV29-1	TRBJ1-4	-	TGCAGCGTCTTCATAACAGGGGAAAAACTGTTTTTT	CSVFITGEKLFF